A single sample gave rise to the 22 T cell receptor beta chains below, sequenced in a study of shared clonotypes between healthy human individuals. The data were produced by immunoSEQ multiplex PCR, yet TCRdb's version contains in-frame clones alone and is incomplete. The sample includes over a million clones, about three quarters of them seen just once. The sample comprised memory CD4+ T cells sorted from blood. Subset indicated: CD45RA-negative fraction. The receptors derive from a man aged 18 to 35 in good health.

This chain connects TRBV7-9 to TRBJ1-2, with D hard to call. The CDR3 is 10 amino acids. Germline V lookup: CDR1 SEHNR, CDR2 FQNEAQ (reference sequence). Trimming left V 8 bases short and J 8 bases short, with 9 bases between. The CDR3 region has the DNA TGTGCCAGCGGCACGCACGGCTACACCTTC. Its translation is CASGTHGYTF.

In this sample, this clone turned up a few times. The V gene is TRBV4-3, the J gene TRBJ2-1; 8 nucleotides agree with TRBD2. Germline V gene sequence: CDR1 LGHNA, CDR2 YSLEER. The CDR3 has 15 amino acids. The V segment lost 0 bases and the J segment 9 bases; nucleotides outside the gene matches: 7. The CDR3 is CASSQEAEGTSEQFF. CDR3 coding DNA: TGCGCCAGCAGCCAAGAAGCAGAGGGGACTAGTGAGCAGTTCTTC.

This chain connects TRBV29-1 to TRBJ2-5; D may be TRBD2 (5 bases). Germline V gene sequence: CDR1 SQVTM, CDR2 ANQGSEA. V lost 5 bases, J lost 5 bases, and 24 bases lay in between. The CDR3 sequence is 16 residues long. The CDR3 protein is CSVQRSGRGSGETQYF. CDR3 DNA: TGCAGCGTTCAACGTAGTGGCCGGGGATCGGGGGAGACCCAGTACTTC.

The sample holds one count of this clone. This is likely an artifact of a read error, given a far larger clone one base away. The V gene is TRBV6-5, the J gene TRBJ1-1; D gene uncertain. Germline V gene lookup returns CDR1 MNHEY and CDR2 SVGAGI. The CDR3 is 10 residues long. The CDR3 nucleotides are TGTACCGGGAGAAACACTGAAGCTTTCTTT. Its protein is CTGRNTEAFF.

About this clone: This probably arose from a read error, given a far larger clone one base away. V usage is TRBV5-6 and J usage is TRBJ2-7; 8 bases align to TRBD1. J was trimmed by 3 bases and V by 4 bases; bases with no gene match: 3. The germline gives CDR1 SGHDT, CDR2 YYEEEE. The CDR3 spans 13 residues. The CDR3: CASSRGQGYEQYF. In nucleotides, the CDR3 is TGTGCCAGCAGCCGAGGACAGGGCTACGAGCAGTACTTC. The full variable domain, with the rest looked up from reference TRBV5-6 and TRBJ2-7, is DAGVTQSPTHLIKTRGQQVTLRCSPKSGHDTVSWYQQALGQGPQFIFQYYEEEERQRGNFPDRFSGHQFPNYSSELNVNALLLGDSALYLCASSRGQGYEQYFGPGTRLTVT.

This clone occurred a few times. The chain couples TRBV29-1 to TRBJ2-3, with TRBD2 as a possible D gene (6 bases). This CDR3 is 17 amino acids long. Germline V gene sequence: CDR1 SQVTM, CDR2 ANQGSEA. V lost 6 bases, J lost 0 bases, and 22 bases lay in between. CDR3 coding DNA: TGCAGCGTCGTCAGCCTTAGGCGGGGCTTTAGCACAGATACGCAGTATTTT. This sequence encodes CSVVSLRRGFSTDTQYF.

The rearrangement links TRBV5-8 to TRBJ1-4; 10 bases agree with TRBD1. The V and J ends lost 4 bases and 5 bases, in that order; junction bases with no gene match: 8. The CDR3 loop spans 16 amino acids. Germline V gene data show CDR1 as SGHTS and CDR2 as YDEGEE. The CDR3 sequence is CASSPGWTGGNEKLFF. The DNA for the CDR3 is TGTGCCAGCAGCCCAGGATGGACAGGGGGGAATGAAAAACTGTTTTTT.

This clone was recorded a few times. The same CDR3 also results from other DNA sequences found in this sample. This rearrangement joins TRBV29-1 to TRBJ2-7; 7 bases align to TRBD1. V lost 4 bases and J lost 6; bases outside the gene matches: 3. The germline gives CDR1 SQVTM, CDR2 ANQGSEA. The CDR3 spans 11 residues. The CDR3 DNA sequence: TGCAGCGTTGCCCCAGGGGGCGAGCAGTACTTC. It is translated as CSVAPGGEQYF.

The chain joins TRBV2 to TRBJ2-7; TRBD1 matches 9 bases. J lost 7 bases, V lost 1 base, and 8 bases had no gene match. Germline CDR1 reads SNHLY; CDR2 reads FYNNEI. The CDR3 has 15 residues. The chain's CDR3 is CASSEVTGGVGEQYF. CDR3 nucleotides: TGTGCCAGCAGTGAAGTGACAGGGGGTGTTGGGGAGCAGTACTTC. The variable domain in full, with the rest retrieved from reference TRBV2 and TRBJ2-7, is EPEVTQTPSHQVTQMGQEVILRCVPISNHLYFYWYRQILGQKVEFLVSFYNNEISEKSEIFDDQFSVERPDGSNFTLKIRSTKLEDSAMYFCASSEVTGGVGEQYFGPGTRLTVT.

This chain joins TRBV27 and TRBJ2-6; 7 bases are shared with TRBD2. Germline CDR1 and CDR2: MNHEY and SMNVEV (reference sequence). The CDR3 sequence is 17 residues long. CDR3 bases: TGTGCTACTACCCTAACCGGCGGGGGTCCTGGGGCCAACGTCCTGACTTTC. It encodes CATTLTGGGPGANVLTF.

This chain's CDR3 is CASTPGGRYEKLFF. CDR3 nucleotides: TGTGCCAGCACCCCGGGGGGGAGGTATGAAAAACTGTTTTTT. V and J are TRBV6-6 and TRBJ1-4, with D possibly matching TRBD1 (5 bases). Germline loops: CDR1 MNHNY, CDR2 SVGAGI (reference sequence). The CDR3 length is 14 residues. Trimming stripped 7 bases from V and 6 bases from J, with 15 bases between.

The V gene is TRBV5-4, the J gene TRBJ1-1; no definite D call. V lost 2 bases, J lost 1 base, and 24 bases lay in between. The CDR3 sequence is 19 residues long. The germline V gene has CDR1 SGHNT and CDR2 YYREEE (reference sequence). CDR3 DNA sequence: TGTGCCAGCAGCTTAGATGGAATACCCCCTCAGAATCCGAACACTGAAGCTTTCTTT. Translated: CASSLDGIPPQNPNTEAFF.

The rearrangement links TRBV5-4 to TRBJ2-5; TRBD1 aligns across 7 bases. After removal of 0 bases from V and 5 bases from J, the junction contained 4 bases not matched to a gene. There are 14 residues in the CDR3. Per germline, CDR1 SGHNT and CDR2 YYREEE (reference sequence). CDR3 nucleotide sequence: TGTGCCAGCAGCTTGGCCGGACAGGCTGAGACCCAGTACTTC. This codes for CASSLAGQAETQYF.

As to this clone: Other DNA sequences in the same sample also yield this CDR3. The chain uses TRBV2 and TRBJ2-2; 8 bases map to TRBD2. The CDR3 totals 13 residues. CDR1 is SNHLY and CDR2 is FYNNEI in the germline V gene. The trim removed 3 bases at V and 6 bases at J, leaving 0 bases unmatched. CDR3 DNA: TGTGCCAGCAGTGAGACTAGCGCCGGGGAGCTGTTTTTT. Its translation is CASSETSAGELFF.

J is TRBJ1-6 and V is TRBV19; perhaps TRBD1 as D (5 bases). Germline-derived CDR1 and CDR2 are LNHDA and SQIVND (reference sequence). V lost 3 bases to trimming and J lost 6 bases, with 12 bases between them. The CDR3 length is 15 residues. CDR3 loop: CASSIGQGFNSPLHF. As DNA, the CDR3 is TGTGCCAGTAGTATCGGGCAGGGATTTAATTCACCCCTCCACTTT.

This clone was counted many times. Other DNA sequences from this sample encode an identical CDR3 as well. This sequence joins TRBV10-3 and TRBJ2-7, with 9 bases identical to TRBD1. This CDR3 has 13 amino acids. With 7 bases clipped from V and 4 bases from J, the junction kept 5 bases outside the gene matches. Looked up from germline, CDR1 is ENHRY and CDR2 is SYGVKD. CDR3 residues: CAITGTGSYEQYF. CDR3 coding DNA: TGTGCCATCACTGGGACAGGGTCGTACGAGCAGTACTTC.

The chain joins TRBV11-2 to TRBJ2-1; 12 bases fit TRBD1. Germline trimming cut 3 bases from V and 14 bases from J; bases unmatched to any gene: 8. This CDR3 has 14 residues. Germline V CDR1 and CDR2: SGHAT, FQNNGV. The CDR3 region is CASSFRDRGRGEFF. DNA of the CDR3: TGTGCCAGCAGCTTCCGGGACAGGGGGCGAGGGGAGTTCTTC.

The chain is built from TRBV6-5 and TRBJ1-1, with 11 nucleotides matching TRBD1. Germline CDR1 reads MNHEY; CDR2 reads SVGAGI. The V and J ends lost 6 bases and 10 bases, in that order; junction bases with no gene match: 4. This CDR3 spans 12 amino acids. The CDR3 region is CASRGTGGGAFF. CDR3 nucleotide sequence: TGTGCCAGCAGAGGGACAGGGGGGGGAGCTTTCTTT.

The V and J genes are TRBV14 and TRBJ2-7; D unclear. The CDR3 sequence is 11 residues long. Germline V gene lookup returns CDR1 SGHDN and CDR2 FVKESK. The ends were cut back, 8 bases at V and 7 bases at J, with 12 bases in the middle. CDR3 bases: TGTGCCAGCGGTTACGTGGGGGAGCAGTACTTC. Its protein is CASGYVGEQYF.

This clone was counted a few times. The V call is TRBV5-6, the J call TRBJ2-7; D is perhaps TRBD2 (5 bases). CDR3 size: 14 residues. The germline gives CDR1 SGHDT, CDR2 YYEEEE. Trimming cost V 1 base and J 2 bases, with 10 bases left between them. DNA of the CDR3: TGTGCCAGCAGCTTGAGGACGGGAACCTACGAGCAGTACTTC. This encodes CASSLRTGTYEQYF.

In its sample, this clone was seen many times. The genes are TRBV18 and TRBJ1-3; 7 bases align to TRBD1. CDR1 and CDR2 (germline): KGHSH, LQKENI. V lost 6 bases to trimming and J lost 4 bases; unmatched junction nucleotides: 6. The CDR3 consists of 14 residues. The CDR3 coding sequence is TGTGCCAGCTCGCGGGGACAGCTCGGAAACACCATATATTTT. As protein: CASSRGQLGNTIYF.

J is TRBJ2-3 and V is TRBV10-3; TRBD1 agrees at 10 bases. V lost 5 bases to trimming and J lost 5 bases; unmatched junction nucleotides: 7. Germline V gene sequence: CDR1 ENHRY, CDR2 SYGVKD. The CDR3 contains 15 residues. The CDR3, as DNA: TGTGCCATCAGTCTGGGGACAGGGGACAGAGATACGCAGTATTTT. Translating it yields CAISLGTGDRDTQYF.